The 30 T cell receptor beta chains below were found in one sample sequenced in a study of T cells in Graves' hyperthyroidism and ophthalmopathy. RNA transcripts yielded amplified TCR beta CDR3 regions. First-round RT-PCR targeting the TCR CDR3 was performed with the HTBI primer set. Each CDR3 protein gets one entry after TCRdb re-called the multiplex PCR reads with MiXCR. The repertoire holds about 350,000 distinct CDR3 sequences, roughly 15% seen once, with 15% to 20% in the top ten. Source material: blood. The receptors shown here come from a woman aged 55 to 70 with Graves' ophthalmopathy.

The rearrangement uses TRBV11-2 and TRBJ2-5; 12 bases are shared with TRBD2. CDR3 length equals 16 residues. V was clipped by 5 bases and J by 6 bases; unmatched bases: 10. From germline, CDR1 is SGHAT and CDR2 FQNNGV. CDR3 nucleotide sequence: TGTGCCAGCAGCCCCTGGACTAGCGGGACTTCGCAGACCCAGTACTTC. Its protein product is CASSPWTSGTSQTQYF.

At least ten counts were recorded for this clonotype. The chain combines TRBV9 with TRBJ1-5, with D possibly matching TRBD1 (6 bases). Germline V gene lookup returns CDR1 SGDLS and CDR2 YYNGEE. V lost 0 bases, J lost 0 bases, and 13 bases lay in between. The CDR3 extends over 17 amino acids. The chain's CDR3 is CASSVGTDTGSNQPQHF. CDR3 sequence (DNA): TGTGCCAGCAGCGTAGGGACAGATACGGGTAGCAATCAGCCCCAGCATTTT.

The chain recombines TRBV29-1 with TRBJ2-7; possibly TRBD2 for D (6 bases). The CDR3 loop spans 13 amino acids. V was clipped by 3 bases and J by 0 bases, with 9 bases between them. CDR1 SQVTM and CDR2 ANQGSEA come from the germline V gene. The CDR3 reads CSVEGLDSYEQYF. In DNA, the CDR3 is TGCAGCGTTGAGGGACTGGACTCCTACGAGCAGTACTTC.

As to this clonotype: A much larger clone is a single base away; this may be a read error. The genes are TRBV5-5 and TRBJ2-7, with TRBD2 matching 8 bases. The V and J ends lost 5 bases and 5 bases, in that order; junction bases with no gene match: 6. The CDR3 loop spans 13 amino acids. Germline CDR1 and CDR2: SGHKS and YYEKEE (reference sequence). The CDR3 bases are TGTGCCAGCAGGCCCAGGACTAGCCACGAGCAGTACTTC. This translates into CASRPRTSHEQYF. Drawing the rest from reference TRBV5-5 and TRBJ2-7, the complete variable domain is DAGVTQSPTHLIKTRGQQVTLRCSPISGHKSVSWYQQVLGQGPQFIFQYYEKEERGRGNFPDRFSARQFPNYSSELNVNALLLGDSALYLCASRPRTSHEQYFGPGTRLTVT.

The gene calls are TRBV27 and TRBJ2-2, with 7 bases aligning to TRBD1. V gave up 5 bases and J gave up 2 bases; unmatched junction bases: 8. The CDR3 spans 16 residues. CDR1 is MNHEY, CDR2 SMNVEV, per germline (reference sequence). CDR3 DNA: TGTGCCAGCAGTATCTCGGGACAGACAAACACCGGGGAGCTGTTTTTT. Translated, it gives CASSISGQTNTGELFF.

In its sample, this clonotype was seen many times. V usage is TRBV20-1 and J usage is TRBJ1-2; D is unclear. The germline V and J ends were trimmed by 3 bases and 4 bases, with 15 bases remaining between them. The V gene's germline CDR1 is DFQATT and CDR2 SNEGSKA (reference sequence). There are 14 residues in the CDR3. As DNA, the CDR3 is TGCAGTGCTAGGGAGGGCCGAGTCCCCTATGGCTACACCTTC. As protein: CSAREGRVPYGYTF.

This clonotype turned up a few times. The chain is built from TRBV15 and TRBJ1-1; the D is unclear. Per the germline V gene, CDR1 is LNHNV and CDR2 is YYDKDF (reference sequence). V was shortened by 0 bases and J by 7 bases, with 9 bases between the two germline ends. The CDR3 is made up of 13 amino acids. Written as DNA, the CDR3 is TGTGCCACCAGCAGAGATAACACAGTTGAAGCTTTCTTT. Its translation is CATSRDNTVEAFF.

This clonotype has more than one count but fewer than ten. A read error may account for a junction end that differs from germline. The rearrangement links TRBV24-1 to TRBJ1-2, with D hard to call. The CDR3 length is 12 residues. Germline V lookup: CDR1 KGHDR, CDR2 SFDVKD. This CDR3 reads CATSDSNYGYTF. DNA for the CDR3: TGTGCTACCAGTGACTCTAACTATGGCTACACCTTC.

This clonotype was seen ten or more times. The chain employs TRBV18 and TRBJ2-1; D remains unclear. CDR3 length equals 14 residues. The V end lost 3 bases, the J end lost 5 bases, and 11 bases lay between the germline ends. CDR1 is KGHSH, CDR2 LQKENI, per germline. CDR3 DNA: TGTGCCAGCTCACCGGCCGTTTGGGACAATGAGCAGTTCTTC. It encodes CASSPAVWDNEQFF.

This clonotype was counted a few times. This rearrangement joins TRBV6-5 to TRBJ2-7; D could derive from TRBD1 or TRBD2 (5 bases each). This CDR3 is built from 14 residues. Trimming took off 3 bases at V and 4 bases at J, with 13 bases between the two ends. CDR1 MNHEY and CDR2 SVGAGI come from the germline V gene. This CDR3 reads CASSYGTAVYEQYF. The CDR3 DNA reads TGTGCCAGCAGTTATGGGACGGCAGTATACGAGCAGTACTTC.

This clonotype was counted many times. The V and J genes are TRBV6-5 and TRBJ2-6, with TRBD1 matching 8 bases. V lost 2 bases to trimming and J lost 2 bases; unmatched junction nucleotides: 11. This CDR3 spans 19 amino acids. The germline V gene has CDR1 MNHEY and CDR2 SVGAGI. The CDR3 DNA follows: TGTGCCAGCAGTTACCTCCCTCCAGGGGGCGTTCCTGGGGCCAACGTCCTGACTTTC. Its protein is CASSYLPPGGVPGANVLTF.

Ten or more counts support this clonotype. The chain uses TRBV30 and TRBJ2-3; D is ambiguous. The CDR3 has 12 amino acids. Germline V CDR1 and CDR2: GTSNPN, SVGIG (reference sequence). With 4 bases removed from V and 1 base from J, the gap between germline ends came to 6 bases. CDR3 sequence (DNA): TGTGCCTGGACCGCAGGCACAGATACGCAGTATTTT. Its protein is CAWTAGTDTQYF.

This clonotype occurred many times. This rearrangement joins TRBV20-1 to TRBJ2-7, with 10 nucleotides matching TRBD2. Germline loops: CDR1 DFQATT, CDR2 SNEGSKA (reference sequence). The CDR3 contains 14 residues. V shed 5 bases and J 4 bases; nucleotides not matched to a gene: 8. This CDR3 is CSASLAGEGYEQYF. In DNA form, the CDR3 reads TGCAGTGCTTCCCTAGCGGGAGAAGGGTACGAGCAGTACTTC.

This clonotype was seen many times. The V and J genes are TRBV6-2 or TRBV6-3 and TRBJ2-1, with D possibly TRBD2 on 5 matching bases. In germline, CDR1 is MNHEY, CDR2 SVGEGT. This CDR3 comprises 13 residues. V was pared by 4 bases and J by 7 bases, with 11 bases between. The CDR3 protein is CASSFLAANEQFF. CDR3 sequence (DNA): TGTGCCAGCAGTTTCCTAGCCGCGAATGAGCAGTTCTTC.

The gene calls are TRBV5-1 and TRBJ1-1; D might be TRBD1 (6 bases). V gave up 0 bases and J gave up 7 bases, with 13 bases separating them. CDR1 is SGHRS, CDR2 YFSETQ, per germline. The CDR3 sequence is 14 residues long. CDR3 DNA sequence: TGCGCCAGCAGCTTGGTGGGACAACCTTTTGAAGCTTTCTTT. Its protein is CASSLVGQPFEAFF.

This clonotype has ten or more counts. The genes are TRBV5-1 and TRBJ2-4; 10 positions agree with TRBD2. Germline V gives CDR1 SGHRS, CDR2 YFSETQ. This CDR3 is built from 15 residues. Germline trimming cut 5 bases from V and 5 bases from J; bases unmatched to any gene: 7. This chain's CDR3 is CASSRDTSGENIQYF. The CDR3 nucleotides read TGCGCCAGCAGTCGTGACACTAGCGGGGAAAACATTCAGTACTTC.

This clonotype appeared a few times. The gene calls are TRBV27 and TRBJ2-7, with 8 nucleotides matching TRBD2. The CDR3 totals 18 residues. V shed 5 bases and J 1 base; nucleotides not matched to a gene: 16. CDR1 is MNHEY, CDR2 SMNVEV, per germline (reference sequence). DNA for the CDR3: TGTGCCAGCAGTCATCGGATCGTAGCGGGATTGGGGTCCTACGAGCAGTACTTC. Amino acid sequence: CASSHRIVAGLGSYEQYF.

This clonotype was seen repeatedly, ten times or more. The CDR3 loop is CASSLAGAQPQHF. CDR3 sequence (DNA): TGTGCCAGCAGCTTAGCGGGCGCTCAGCCCCAGCATTTT. The chain joins TRBV7-8 to TRBJ1-5; unclear D gene. This CDR3 contains 13 residues. CDR1 is SGHVS and CDR2 is FQNEAQ in the germline V gene. V lost 0 bases and J 6 bases, leaving 6 bases between the germline ends.

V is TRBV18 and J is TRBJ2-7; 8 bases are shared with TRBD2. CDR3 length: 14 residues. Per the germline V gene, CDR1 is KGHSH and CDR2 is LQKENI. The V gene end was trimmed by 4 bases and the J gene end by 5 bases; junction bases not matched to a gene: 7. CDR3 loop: CASSQRTSYHEQYF. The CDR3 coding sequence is TGTGCCAGCTCACAGAGGACTAGCTACCACGAGCAGTACTTC.

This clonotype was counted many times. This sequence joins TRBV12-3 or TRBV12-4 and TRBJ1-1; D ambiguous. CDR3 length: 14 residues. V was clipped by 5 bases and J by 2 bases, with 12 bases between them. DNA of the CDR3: TGTGCCAGCAGTAACTCGGGCATTAACACTGAAGCTTTCTTT. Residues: CASSNSGINTEAFF.

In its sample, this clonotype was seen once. The DNA for the CDR3 is TGTGCCAGTAGTTCGACAGCACCGAACACTGAAGCTTTCTTT. Translated, it gives CASSSTAPNTEAFF. This chain joins TRBV19 and TRBJ1-1; D possibly corresponds to TRBD1 (5 bases). The CDR3 sequence is 14 residues long. The germline V gene has CDR1 LNHDA and CDR2 SQIVND (reference sequence). With 5 bases removed from V and 1 base from J, the gap between germline ends came to 11 bases. Full variable domain (outside the CDR3, taken from reference TRBV19 and TRBJ1-1): DGGITQSPKYLFRKEGQNVTLSCEQNLNHDAMYWYRQDPGQGLRLIYYSQIVNDFQKGDIAEGYSVSREKKESFPLTVTSAQKNPTAFYLCASSSTAPNTEAFFGQGTRLTVV.

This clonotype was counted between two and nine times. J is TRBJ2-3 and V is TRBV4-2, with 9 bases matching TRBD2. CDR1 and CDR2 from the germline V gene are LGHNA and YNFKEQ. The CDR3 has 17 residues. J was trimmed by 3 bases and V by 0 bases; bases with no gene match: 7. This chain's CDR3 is CASSQDSQAGGTDTQYF. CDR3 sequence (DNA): TGTGCCAGCAGCCAAGATAGCCAAGCGGGAGGAACAGATACGCAGTATTTT.

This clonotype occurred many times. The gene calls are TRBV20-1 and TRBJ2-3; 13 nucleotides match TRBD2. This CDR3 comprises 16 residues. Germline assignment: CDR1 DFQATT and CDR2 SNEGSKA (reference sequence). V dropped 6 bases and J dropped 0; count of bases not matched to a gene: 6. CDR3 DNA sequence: TGCAGTGCGGAGGGGGGACTAGCGGGGAGCACAGATACGCAGTATTTT. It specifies CSAEGGLAGSTDTQYF.

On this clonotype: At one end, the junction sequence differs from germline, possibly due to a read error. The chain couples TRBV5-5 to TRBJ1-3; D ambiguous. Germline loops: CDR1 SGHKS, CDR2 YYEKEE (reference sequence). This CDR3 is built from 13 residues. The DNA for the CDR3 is TGCGCCAGCAGCCCCCAATCTGGAAACACCATATATTTT. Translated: CASSPQSGNTIYF.

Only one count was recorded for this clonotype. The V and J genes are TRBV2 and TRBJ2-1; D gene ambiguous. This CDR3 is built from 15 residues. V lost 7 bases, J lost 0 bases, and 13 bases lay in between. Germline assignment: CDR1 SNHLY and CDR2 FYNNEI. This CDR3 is CASNKRMCSYNEQFF. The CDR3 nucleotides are TGTGCCAGCAATAAACGTATGTGCTCCTACAATGAGCAGTTCTTC.

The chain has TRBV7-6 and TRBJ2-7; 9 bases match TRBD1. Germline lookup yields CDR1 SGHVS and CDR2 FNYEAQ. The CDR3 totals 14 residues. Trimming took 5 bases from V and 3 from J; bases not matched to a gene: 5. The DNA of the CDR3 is TGTGCCAGCAGCCAAAGGGACAGGGTCTACGAGCAGTACTTC. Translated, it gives CASSQRDRVYEQYF.

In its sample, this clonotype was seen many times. CDR3 residues: CASSFLSSYEQYF. Here the CDR3 DNA reads TGTGCCAGCAGTTTCCTATCATCCTACGAGCAGTACTTC. The J gene is TRBJ2-7, the V gene TRBV28; D is unresolved. Germline values: CDR1 MDHEN, CDR2 SYDVKM. The CDR3 spans 13 residues. V was cut by 3 bases and J by 1 base, with 7 bases left in between.

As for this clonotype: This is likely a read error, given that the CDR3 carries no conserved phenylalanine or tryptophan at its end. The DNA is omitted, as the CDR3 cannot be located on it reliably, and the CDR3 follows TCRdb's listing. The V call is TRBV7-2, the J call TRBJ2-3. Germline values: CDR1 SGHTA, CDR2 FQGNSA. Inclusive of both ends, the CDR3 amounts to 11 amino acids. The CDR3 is CASSLAGSVGI.

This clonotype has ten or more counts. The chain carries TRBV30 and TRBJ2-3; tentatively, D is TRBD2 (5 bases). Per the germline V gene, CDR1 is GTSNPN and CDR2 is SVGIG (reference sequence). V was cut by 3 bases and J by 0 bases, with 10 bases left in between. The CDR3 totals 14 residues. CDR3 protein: CAWRGGLSTDTQYF. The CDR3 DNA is TGTGCCTGGAGAGGTGGACTTAGCACAGATACGCAGTATTTT.

Here the CDR3 reads CASSVRLADYNEQFF. The CDR3 coding sequence is TGTGCCAGCAGCGTAAGGCTAGCGGACTACAATGAGCAGTTCTTC. This chain links TRBV9 with TRBJ2-1, with 7 bases matching TRBD2. The CDR3 length is 15 residues. V trimming: 1 base; J trimming: 3 bases; junction bases outside the gene matches: 4. Germline-derived CDR1 and CDR2 are SGDLS and YYNGEE.